This T cell receptor beta chain stems from a study of CXCR3 chemokines and chemotherapy response in bladder cancer (dated by TCRdb to 2021 to 2024). For context, the study as a whole: The study examined whether intratumoral CXCR3 chemokine system activity predicted chemotherapy response in human bladder cancer.

A distance of 5 bases separates the germline ends of V and J, which lose 8 bases and 3 bases respectively. The CDR1 and CDR2 encoded by the germline V gene are MNHNS and SASEGT. Inclusive of the bounding cysteine and phenylalanine, the CDR3 is 10 residues long. The read is trimmed to its CDR3 DNA, 30 bases read in frame from base 1. The library relied on PCR. TCRdb shows the sequencer as Illumina HiSeq 2500. TCRdb reprocessed the public reads (quality trimming at Q25 with fastp, clone calling with MiXCR) and kept in-frame beta chains. A single entry per CDR3 protein holds the most common genes and DNA from its merged rows. Here the sample has more than 10,000 distinct CDR3 sequences; about an eighth occur a single time. Together, the top ten hold 25% to 30% of the sample. In regard to this clonotype: Its antigen remains unidentified. No qualities accompany the bases; no much larger clone lies one base away.

Here the chain combines TRBV6-1 and TRBJ2-7; the D gene identity is not certain. This receptor was taken from a human donor with bladder cancer that did not respond to neoadjuvant chemotherapy. The specimen was obtained from a patient whose treatment included neoadjuvant chemotherapy. CDR3 sequence: CASGDYEQYF. The nucleotides read TGTGCCAGCGGGGACTACGAGCAGTACTTC.